Shown below are 15 T cell receptor beta chains from a single sample sequenced in a study of control samples from healthy donors and cancer patients. Method: immunoSEQ multiplex PCR; TCRdb's copy keeps in-frame clones and lacks some. The data hold nearly 200,000 clones, with around 90% observed a single time. Sequencing was performed on blood. The receptors derive from a man aged 25-40 years in good health.

The genes are TRBV6-5 and TRBJ1-2; 7 nucleotides match TRBD1. CDR3 length equals 15 residues. The J segment lost 2 bases and the V segment lost 3 bases, leaving 6 bases of the junction unmatched. Germline CDR1 and CDR2: MNHEY and SVGAGI. DNA for the CDR3: TGTGCCAGCAGTTATGCCGGGACAGAAAACTATGGCTACACCTTC. Its translation is CASSYAGTENYGYTF.

The chain joins TRBV7-2 to TRBJ2-1; 8 positions match TRBD2. The CDR3 totals 15 residues. The V gene's germline CDR1 is SGHTA and CDR2 FQGNSA. Trimming cost V 5 bases and J 2 bases; bases outside gene matches: 5. The CDR3 spells CASSPGTSPYNEQFF. CDR3 coding DNA: TGTGCCAGCAGCCCCGGGACTAGTCCCTACAATGAGCAGTTCTTC.

This rearrangement joins TRBV6-5 to TRBJ2-1; 9 nucleotides align to TRBD1. CDR1 MNHEY and CDR2 SVGAGI come from the germline V gene. This CDR3 region has 15 residues. The V gene end was trimmed by 4 bases and the J gene end by 3 bases; junction bases not matched to a gene: 4. CDR3 region: CASSSRDRVYNEQFF. DNA of the CDR3: TGTGCCAGCAGTTCCCGGGACAGGGTCTACAATGAGCAGTTCTTC.

V usage is TRBV12-3 or TRBV12-4 and J usage is TRBJ1-5; D is uncertain. This CDR3 has 13 residues. Trimming took 4 bases from V and 7 from J, leaving 11 bases between them. CDR3 sequence (DNA): TGTGCCAGCAGTTCCCGGGCTGAGCAGCCCCAGCATTTT. This codes for CASSSRAEQPQHF.

This chain connects TRBV18 to TRBJ1-4; TRBD1 is a possible D gene (5 bases). CDR3 length equals 13 residues. Trimming cost V 6 bases and J 8 bases, with 13 bases left between them. Germline V lookup: CDR1 KGHSH, CDR2 LQKENI. The CDR3 reads CASSRDANEKLFF. CDR3 DNA sequence: TGTGCCAGCTCCCGGGACGCGAACGAAAAACTGTTTTTT.

The chain links TRBV6-5 to TRBJ1-1; D is unresolved. Germline CDR1 and CDR2: MNHEY and SVGAGI. This CDR3 region has 11 residues. V was pared by 6 bases and J by 5 bases, with 7 bases between. The CDR3 reads CASRGGTEAFF. As DNA, the CDR3 is TGTGCCAGCAGGGGAGGGACTGAAGCTTTCTTT.

The chain has TRBV11-2 and TRBJ2-7; D uncertain. The CDR3 is 14 residues long. V dropped 0 bases and J dropped 2 bases, with 8 bases sitting between them. Germline loops: CDR1 SGHAT, CDR2 FQNNGV. The CDR3 reads CASSLDSPTYEQYF. The CDR3, as DNA: TGTGCCAGCAGCTTAGACAGTCCCACCTACGAGCAGTACTTC.

The chain carries TRBV6-2 or TRBV6-3 and TRBJ2-7, with D perhaps matching TRBD1 (6 bases). The germline V and J ends were trimmed by 5 bases and 3 bases, with 11 bases remaining between them. CDR3 length: 13 amino acids. CDR1 is MNHEY, CDR2 SVGEGT, per germline. The CDR3 DNA is TGTGCCAGCAGTCGACAGGAGGACTACGAGCAGTACTTC. Residues: CASSRQEDYEQYF.

This clone appeared a single time. V is TRBV5-5 and J is TRBJ1-4; D not certain. Trimming removed 5 bases from V and 2 bases from J, with 13 bases in between. Germline V lookup: CDR1 SGHKS, CDR2 YYEKEE (reference sequence). CDR3 length: 15 residues. CDR3 bases: TGTGCCAGCAGGCGGATTGGCGGCACTAATGAAAAACTGTTTTTT. It translates to CASRRIGGTNEKLFF.

The chain uses TRBV6-5 and TRBJ2-1, with 9 bases that match TRBD2. Germline lookup yields CDR1 MNHEY and CDR2 SVGAGI. The ends lost 5 bases at V and 5 bases at J; junction bases unmatched: 7. This CDR3 is built from 15 residues. The CDR3 is CASSPGLAGDNEQFF. The CDR3 bases are TGTGCCAGCAGTCCGGGGTTAGCGGGGGACAATGAGCAGTTCTTC.

V usage is TRBV2 and J usage is TRBJ2-7, with 11 bases aligning to TRBD1. The CDR3 spans 14 residues. CDR1 is SNHLY, CDR2 FYNNEI, per germline. Losses at the gene ends were 7 bases for V and 3 bases for J; bases not matched to a gene: 5. CDR3 sequence: CASTPGQGGYEQYF. CDR3 nucleotides: TGTGCCAGCACTCCGGGACAGGGGGGCTACGAGCAGTACTTC.

V gene TRBV27 combines with J gene TRBJ1-1; TRBD1 is a possible D gene (6 bases). Per germline, CDR1 MNHEY and CDR2 SMNVEV (reference sequence). The V end was cut by 6 bases, the J end by 5 bases, with 13 bases between. This CDR3 is built from 13 residues. The CDR3 loop reads CASRTGLDTEAFF. CDR3 nucleotides: TGTGCCAGCAGGACAGGTCTTGATACTGAAGCTTTCTTT.

V gene TRBV2 combines with J gene TRBJ2-5, with 9 bases identical to TRBD1. Germline values: CDR1 SNHLY, CDR2 FYNNEI. The CDR3 extends over 15 amino acids. The V segment lost 4 bases and the J segment 2 bases; nucleotides outside the gene matches: 5. The CDR3 region has the DNA TGTGCCAGCAGTGGGGGACAGGGCGCACAAGAGACCCAGTACTTC. Translated: CASSGGQGAQETQYF.

A single count supports this clone. CDR3 in amino acids: CASRPGPSYGYTF. The CDR3 bases are TGTGCCAGCAGACCGGGGCCCTCTTATGGCTACACCTTC. V usage is TRBV19 and J usage is TRBJ1-2, with D possibly being TRBD1 (5 bases). This CDR3 comprises 13 residues. Trimming took off 9 bases at V and 5 bases at J, with 16 bases between the two ends. Germline-derived CDR1 and CDR2 are LNHDA and SQIVND (reference sequence).

The chain recombines TRBV3-1 (or the pseudogene TRBV3-2) with TRBJ1-4; D is undetermined. Germline CDR1 and CDR2: LGHDT and YNNKEL (reference sequence). V dropped 4 bases and J dropped 5 bases, with 17 bases sitting between them. The CDR3 has 16 amino acids. The CDR3 here is CASSPGRAPRNEKLFF. DNA of the CDR3: TGTGCCAGCAGCCCGGGGAGGGCCCCAAGGAATGAAAAACTGTTTTTT.